The next 16 T cell receptor beta chains were all read from a single sample in a study of shared clonotypes between healthy human individuals. Method: immunoSEQ multiplex PCR; TCRdb's copy keeps in-frame clones and lacks some. The sample shows 980,000 or so clones, approximately 76% of them seen only once. The sample consisted of memory CD4+ T cells sorted from blood. Subset noted: CD45RA-negative fraction. Receptors were obtained from a man in his late teens or twenties in good health.

The chain employs TRBV5-1 and TRBJ2-5; perhaps D is TRBD1 or TRBD2 (6 bases each). CDR3 length: 15 amino acids. The germline V and J ends were trimmed by 8 bases and 5 bases, with 22 bases remaining between them. Looked up from germline, CDR1 is SGHRS and CDR2 is YFSETQ. CDR3 DNA sequence: TGCGCCAGTGGGCCCGGGGGCAGGCGACGGGAGACCCAGTACTTC. It encodes CASGPGGRRRETQYF.

The CDR3, as DNA: TGTGCCAGCAGCTTCGGCGGGACAGGGTCTGAGGGCTACACCTTC. Protein product: CASSFGGTGSEGYTF. The chain couples TRBV5-4 to TRBJ1-2; TRBD1 matches 9 bases. The germline gives CDR1 SGHNT, CDR2 YYREEE (reference sequence). This CDR3 is 15 amino acids long. V trimming: 2 bases; J trimming: 8 bases; junction bases outside the gene matches: 10.

The chain carries TRBV6-1 and TRBJ2-7; perhaps TRBD1 as D (6 bases). Trimming cost V 6 bases and J 1 base, with 10 bases left between them. CDR3 length equals 13 residues. Germline assignment: CDR1 MNHNS and CDR2 SASEGT. The CDR3 bases are TGTGCCAGCAGGGGCGGACAGTCCTACGAGCAGTACTTC. Protein product: CASRGGQSYEQYF.

This chain connects TRBV18 to TRBJ2-7, with 14 positions matching TRBD2. Trimming removed 0 bases from V and 6 bases from J; junction bases left unmatched: 4. CDR3 length: 16 residues. The V gene's germline CDR1 is KGHSH and CDR2 LQKENI. The DNA for the CDR3 is TGTGCCAGCTCACCACCGAGACTAGCGGGAGGGACCGAGCAGTACTTC. Its protein is CASSPPRLAGGTEQYF.

The chain joins TRBV5-1 to TRBJ2-5, with TRBD1 identical over 9 bases. Unmatched junction bases numbered 1, after V lost 4 bases and J lost 3 bases. The CDR3 spans 13 residues. CDR1 is SGHRS and CDR2 is YFSETQ in the germline V gene. DNA of the CDR3: TGCGCCAGCAGCCGACAGGGGGAAGAGACCCAGTACTTC. Protein product: CASSRQGEETQYF.

The chain is built from TRBV7-9 and TRBJ1-1; the D is unclear. Germline CDR1 reads SEHNR; CDR2 reads FQNEAQ (reference sequence). Trimming pared 2 bases from V and 1 base from J, leaving 14 bases between. The CDR3 spans 16 residues. CDR3 sequence reads: CASSLRSWSENTEAFF. The CDR3 bases are TGTGCCAGCAGCTTAAGGTCCTGGAGCGAGAACACTGAAGCTTTCTTT.

V is TRBV18 and J is TRBJ1-5; D is undetermined. This CDR3 comprises 15 residues. Trimming stripped 0 bases from V and 2 bases from J, with 8 bases between. The germline CDR1 and CDR2 sequences are KGHSH and LQKENI. The CDR3 sequence is CASSPPNYGNQPQHF. The CDR3 DNA reads as TGTGCCAGCTCACCACCCAACTATGGCAATCAGCCCCAGCATTTT.

The chain has TRBV30 and TRBJ2-7, with 15 bases fitting TRBD2. V trimming: 4 bases; J trimming: 0 bases; junction bases outside the gene matches: 22. This CDR3 has 22 residues. CDR1 and CDR2 (germline): GTSNPN, SVGIG (reference sequence). This CDR3 reads CAWNNRTSGRGSSIDSSYEQYF. For the CDR3, the DNA is TGTGCCTGGAATAATAGGACTAGCGGGAGGGGATCCTCCATAGACAGCTCCTACGAGCAGTACTTC. The entire variable domain, with the rest obtained from reference TRBV30 and TRBJ2-7, is as follows: SQTIHQWPATLVQPVGSPLSLECTVEGTSNPNLYWYRQAAGRGLQLLFYSVGIGQISSEVPQNLSASRPQDRQFILSSKKLLLSDSGFYLCAWNNRTSGRGSSIDSSYEQYFGPGTRLTVT.

Turning to this clone: The sample has other DNA sequences that encode this CDR3 too. The genes are TRBV5-1 and TRBJ1-1; 9 nucleotides align to TRBD1. V shed 3 bases, J shed 5 bases, and the junction held 5 bases outside the gene matches. Looked up from germline, CDR1 is SGHRS and CDR2 is YFSETQ. The CDR3 length is 14 residues. CDR3 loop: CASSSTGGRTEAFF. Written as DNA, the CDR3 is TGCGCCAGCAGCTCGACAGGGGGGAGGACTGAAGCTTTCTTT.

The rearrangement links TRBV15 to TRBJ2-5, with D tentatively TRBD1 or TRBD2 (5 bases each). CDR1 and CDR2 (germline): LNHNV, YYDKDF (reference sequence). The CDR3 totals 15 residues. Trimming pared 0 bases from V and 1 base from J, leaving 9 bases between. CDR3 amino acids: CATSRDTGTQETQYF. For the CDR3, the DNA is TGTGCCACCAGCAGAGATACCGGGACCCAAGAGACCCAGTACTTC.

Here the CDR3 reads CSVEGTGGGQEQYF. The CDR3 coding sequence is TGCAGCGTTGAGGGGACAGGTGGCGGCCAGGAGCAGTACTTC. V and J are TRBV29-1 and TRBJ2-7; the match to TRBD1 covers 8 bases. CDR1 is SQVTM and CDR2 is ANQGSEA in the germline V gene. V trimming: 3 bases; J trimming: 7 bases; junction bases outside the gene matches: 11. The CDR3 is 14 residues long.

The J gene is TRBJ1-4, the V gene TRBV19; 9 positions match TRBD1. This CDR3 contains 14 residues. V lost 9 bases to trimming and J lost 8 bases; unmatched junction nucleotides: 10. Germline lookup yields CDR1 LNHDA and CDR2 SQIVND (reference sequence). CDR3 sequence (DNA): TGTGCCAGCAACCGCGGACAGGGGCCAGAAAAACTGTTTTTT. It is translated as CASNRGQGPEKLFF.

Points on this clone: A much larger clone differs from this one at a single base, so this may be a read error. Different DNA sequences within this sample yield the same CDR3. V gene TRBV7-2 combines with J gene TRBJ2-7; possibly TRBD1 or TRBD2 for D (5 bases each). This CDR3 contains 13 residues. CDR1 is SGHTA, CDR2 FQGNSA, per germline. V shed 0 bases and J shed 4 bases, with 7 bases lying between them. DNA for the CDR3: TGTGCCAGCAGCTTAGCGTGGGGGTACGAGCAGTACTTC. It encodes CASSLAWGYEQYF.

The rearrangement links TRBV28 to TRBJ2-3; 9 nucleotides line up with TRBD1. V lost 6 bases to trimming and J lost 5 bases; unmatched junction nucleotides: 6. Germline CDR1 and CDR2: MDHEN and SYDVKM. This CDR3 has 14 amino acids. The CDR3 sequence is CASSIDRGRDTQYF. CDR3 bases: TGTGCCAGCAGCATAGACAGGGGGAGAGATACGCAGTATTTT.

The rearrangement joins TRBV10-1 to TRBJ2-1; D might be TRBD1 (6 bases). The CDR3 loop spans 11 amino acids. The V end was cut by 8 bases, the J end by 9 bases, with 11 bases between. The V gene's germline CDR1 is WNHNN and CDR2 SYGVQD (reference sequence). CDR3 sequence (DNA): TGCGCCAGCGGGGGACAATCTGAGCAGTTCTTC. Its translation is CASGGQSEQFF.

This clone has more than one count but fewer than ten. With a much larger clone just one base away, this may be a read error. The chain combines TRBV11-3 with TRBJ1-1; the D is unclear. The V and J ends lost 2 bases and 1 base respectively, with 5 bases between them. Germline CDR1 SGHNT, CDR2 YENEEA. The CDR3 length is 13 residues. The CDR3 region is CASSLQENTEAFF. CDR3 sequence (DNA): TGTGCCAGCAGCTTACAGGAGAACACTGAAGCTTTCTTT.